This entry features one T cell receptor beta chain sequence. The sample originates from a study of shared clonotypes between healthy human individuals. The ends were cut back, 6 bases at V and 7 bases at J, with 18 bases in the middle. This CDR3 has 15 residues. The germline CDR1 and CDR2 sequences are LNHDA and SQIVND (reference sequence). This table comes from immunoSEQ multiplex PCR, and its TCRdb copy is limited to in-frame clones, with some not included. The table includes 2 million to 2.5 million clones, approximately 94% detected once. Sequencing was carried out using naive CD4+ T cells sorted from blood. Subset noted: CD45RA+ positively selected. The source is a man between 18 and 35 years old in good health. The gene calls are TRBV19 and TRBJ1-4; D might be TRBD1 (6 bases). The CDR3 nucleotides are TGTGCCAGTAGGAACCCAGGGGATGCGGCTGAAAAACTGTTTTTT. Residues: CASRNPGDAAEKLFF.